These 8 T cell receptor beta chains were sequenced from one sample in a study of CD8 T cells in ankylosing spondylitis. TCRdb processed the 5' RACE reads anew with MiXCR; each CDR3 protein has one entry. The table records fewer than 200,000 distinct CDR3 sequences, 15% to 20% of them present only once. The sample taken for sequencing was blood, either unsorted or a sorted T cell fraction (not recorded which). Receptors originate from a male donor under 30 with ankylosing spondylitis or in good health (not recorded which).

The sample holds many counts of this clonotype. DNA for the CDR3: TGTGCCAGCAGCCGTAAATGGACGGAGTCCAGCGAGCAGTACGTC. This translates into CASSRKWTESSEQYV. V usage is TRBV5-5 and J usage is TRBJ2-7; D remains ambiguous. Trimming left V 4 bases short and J 6 bases short, with 20 bases between. The germline CDR1 and CDR2 sequences are SGHKS and YYEKEE (reference sequence). The CDR3 is made up of 15 amino acids.

This clonotype was observed a handful of times. The chain joins TRBV21-1 to TRBJ1-2. TRBV21-1 is a pseudogene. CDR3 length: 16 residues. As DNA, the CDR3 is TGTGCCAGCAGCAAAGAGGGGACAACCGGGGGCTATGGCTACACCTTC. This encodes CASSKEGTTGGYGYTF.

This clonotype was seen once. This rearrangement joins TRBV6-2 or TRBV6-3 to TRBJ2-2; D call uncertain. Per germline, CDR1 MNHEY and CDR2 SVGEGT. The V and J ends lost 2 bases and 0 bases respectively, with 4 bases between them. The CDR3 consists of 14 residues. The CDR3 region is CASSYGANTGELFF. The CDR3 DNA reads TGTGCCAGCAGTTACGGGGCGAACACCGGGGAGCTGTTTTTT.

This clonotype appeared many times. This chain links TRBV5-6 with TRBJ2-7, with 13 bases lining up with TRBD2. Germline lookup yields CDR1 SGHDT and CDR2 YYEEEE. After removal of 2 bases from V and 2 bases from J, the junction contained 10 bases not matched to a gene. The CDR3 covers 18 residues. The CDR3 DNA is TGTGCCAGCAGCTTCCCCGGAGGGACTAGCGGGGAACCCTACGAGCAGTACTTC. This sequence encodes CASSFPGGTSGEPYEQYF.

Many counts were recorded for this clonotype. J is TRBJ1-2 and V is TRBV7-8; D unresolved. V was clipped by 5 bases and J by 6 bases, with 13 bases between them. CDR3 length: 13 residues. CDR1 is SGHVS and CDR2 is FQNEAQ in the germline V gene. CDR3 region: CASSPAVADGYTF. The CDR3 nucleotides are TGTGCCAGCAGCCCAGCGGTGGCGGATGGCTACACCTTC.

There are many counts of this clonotype. This chain uses TRBV18 with TRBJ2-7; the D gene is possibly TRBD2 (5 bases). The CDR3 is made up of 14 amino acids. V gave up 3 bases and J gave up 4 bases, with 13 bases separating them. Looked up from germline, CDR1 is KGHSH and CDR2 is LQKENI. The CDR3 sequence: CASSPKAGLYEQYF. The CDR3 DNA reads as TGTGCCAGCTCACCGAAGGCGGGTCTGTACGAGCAGTACTTC.

This clonotype was seen ten or more times. V and J are TRBV5-1 and TRBJ2-3, with TRBD2 matching over 13 bases. CDR3 length equals 16 residues. Per germline, CDR1 SGHRS and CDR2 YFSETQ. The junction had 5 bases not matched to a gene; V was cut back by 4 bases and J by 3 bases. DNA for the CDR3: TGCGCCAGCAGCCGCCCGGGACTAGCGGGAACAGATACGCAGTATTTT. Amino acids: CASSRPGLAGTDTQYF.

Ten or more counts support this clonotype. This chain connects TRBV12-3 or TRBV12-4 to TRBJ2-7; possibly TRBD1 or TRBD2 for D (6 bases each). The CDR3 has 12 amino acids. V lost 5 bases, J lost 7 bases, and 12 bases lay in between. The CDR3 spells CASSTWRGEQYV. The CDR3 bases are TGTGCCAGCAGTACATGGAGGGGGGAGCAGTACGTC.